This T cell receptor beta chain comes out of a study of cytomegalovirus exposure and HLA in healthy donors. PCR amplification relied on 60 Vbeta primers (plus 13 Jbeta primers). Authors' processing steps: In a later analysis, the count reached 74 million or so unique TCR beta chains, with approximately 10 million shared. Some clones are missing from TCRdb's copy, which holds only in-frame ones; the method was immunoSEQ multiplex PCR. V, J and clone size reflect that table, while D and trimming were determined from the DNA. This table has about 150,000 clones, 79% appearing once. On this clone itself: No antigen is known for it. Other DNA sequences in this sample translate to the same CDR3.

Germline V CDR1 and CDR2: KGHSH, LQKENI. The CDR3 spans 15 residues. With 0 bases removed from V and 0 bases from J, the gap between germline ends came to 7 bases. Findings and caveats of the study: Using a false discovery rate of 0.05, a later analysis showed that roughly 16,000 TCR beta sequences were associated with HLA alleles. Whilst most TCR sequences proved rare, a subset of public TCRs occurred across many donors. Most TCR beta V segments were productive about 87% or about 30% of the time in an earlier analysis.

Sequences were obtained from PBMCs. V usage is TRBV18 and J usage is TRBJ2-3; perhaps TRBD2 as D (6 bases). The TCR sequence derives from a man in his fifties in good health and CMV-seropositive. The CDR3 nucleotides are TGTGCCAGCTCACCACCGAGCGGGAGCACAGATACGCAGTATTTT. This gives the protein CASSPPSGSTDTQYF.